This section outlines one TCR beta chain sequence together with its context. The antigen is undetermined. This sample stems from a study of T cell repertoires in cytomegalovirus infection. Study-wide results and caveats: CMV-specific HLA-C-restricted TCR beta clonotypes dominated the ex vivo response.

TCRdb itself ran the reads through MiXCR, one entry per CDR3 protein. The table has about 480,000 distinct CDR3 sequences, 33% seen once. CDR3 length: 16 amino acids. The V gene lost 0 bases and the J gene lost 3 bases, with 15 bases spanning the gap. Germline CDR1 is LGHNA and CDR2 is YSLEER. Sample: cultured PBMCs, taken from culture after CMV antigen stimulation. The chain couples TRBV4-3 to TRBJ2-7; maybe TRBD2 (5 bases). The clonotype originates from a human donor in good health (CMV status not recorded). Some clones in this sample may be carry-over from other donors' samples. The CDR3 region has the DNA TGCGCCAGCAGCCAAGATGTACGGAGGAGGTTCTACGAGCAGTACTTC. Encoded protein: CASSQDVRRRFYEQYF.